This T cell receptor beta chain stems from a study of beta chain features in type 1 diabetes. Study-level points and caveats: Individuals with type 1 diabetes displayed fewer insertions and more deletions at VDJ junctions.

Expressed TCRB transcripts got sequenced, as all isolated RNA was reverse transcribed. Here immunoSEQ multiplex PCR was the method, and the copy in TCRdb shows in-frame clones only, minus some. The sample holds 310,000 or so clones, around 7.6% seen once. A word on this clone: Its antigen is unidentified.

The V end was cut by 6 bases, the J end by 6 bases, with 6 bases between. This CDR3 is 11 amino acids long. Germline CDR1 MDHEN, CDR2 SYDVKM. The source material was central memory CD4+ T cells from blood. This sequence was found in a woman aged 18-29 years in good health. The chain links TRBV28 to TRBJ2-1, with D uncertain. CDR3 residues: CASSQINEQFF. The CDR3 coding sequence is TGTGCCAGCAGCCAGATCAATGAGCAGTTCTTC.